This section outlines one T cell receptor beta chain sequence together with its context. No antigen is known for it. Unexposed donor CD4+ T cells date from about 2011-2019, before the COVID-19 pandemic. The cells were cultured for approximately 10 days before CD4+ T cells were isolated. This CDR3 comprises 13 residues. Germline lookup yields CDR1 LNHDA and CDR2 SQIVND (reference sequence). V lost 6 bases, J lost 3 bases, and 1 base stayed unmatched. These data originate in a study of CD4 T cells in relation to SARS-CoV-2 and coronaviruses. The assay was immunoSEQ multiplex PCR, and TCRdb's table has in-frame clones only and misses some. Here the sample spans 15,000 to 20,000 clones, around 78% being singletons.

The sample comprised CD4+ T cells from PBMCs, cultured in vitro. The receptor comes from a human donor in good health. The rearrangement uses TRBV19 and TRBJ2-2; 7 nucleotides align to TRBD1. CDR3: CASRDRDTGELFF. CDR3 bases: TGTGCCAGTAGAGACAGGGACACCGGGGAGCTGTTTTTT.